This passage covers 11 T cell receptor beta chains from one sample sequenced in a study of blood T cell repertoires in COVID-19. Profiling relied on immunoSEQ multiplex PCR, and the TCRdb table lists in-frame clones only, not all of them. The data hold approximately 490,000 clones, with roughly nine tenths observed a single time. Sequencing input: PBMCs or T cells enriched from blood (not recorded which). The receptor source for this set is a woman under 30 who had recovered from COVID-19.

The chain combines TRBV23-1 with TRBJ1-2; 8 nucleotides agree with TRBD1. TRBV23-1 is flagged as an ORF with uncertain function. The CDR3 has 18 amino acids. The V and J ends lost 0 bases and 6 bases, in that order; junction bases with no gene match: 15. Here the CDR3 DNA reads TGCGCCAGCAGTCAATCGGGGGACAGGAATGGTATGGGTGATGGCTACACCTTC. It encodes CASSQSGDRNGMGDGYTF.

V is TRBV5-4 and J is TRBJ1-2; 9 positions match TRBD1. Germline values: CDR1 SGHNT, CDR2 YYREEE (reference sequence). CDR3 length: 16 amino acids. Losses at the gene ends were 4 bases for V and 6 bases for J; bases not matched to a gene: 13. The CDR3 reads CASSLGHATGGNGYTF. DNA of the CDR3: TGTGCCAGCAGCCTCGGTCATGCGACAGGGGGAAATGGCTACACCTTC.

The V gene is TRBV29-1, the J gene TRBJ2-7, with TRBD1 identical over 8 bases. This CDR3 contains 13 residues. Germline-derived CDR1 and CDR2 are SQVTM and ANQGSEA. Germline trimming cut 6 bases from V and 5 bases from J; bases unmatched to any gene: 9. CDR3: CSVGQGVGHEQYF. The CDR3 nucleotides read TGCAGCGTCGGACAGGGCGTCGGCCACGAGCAGTACTTC.

V is TRBV7-2 and J is TRBJ1-4, with a weak D call TRBD1 (6 bases). The CDR3 length is 16 residues. Germline assignment: CDR1 SGHTA and CDR2 FQGNSA. Between the trimmed V and J ends, which lost 4 bases and 2 bases, there was a span of 14 bases. The DNA for the CDR3 is TGTGCCAGCAGCTCGGGACATGGGGCCACTAATGAAAAACTGTTTTTT. It yields the protein CASSSGHGATNEKLFF.

The rearrangement uses TRBV5-1 and TRBJ1-1; 10 nucleotides align to TRBD1. This CDR3 has 15 residues. The V gene's germline CDR1 is SGHRS and CDR2 YFSETQ. V lost 4 bases and J lost 4; bases outside the gene matches: 7. CDR3 sequence reads: CASSPWTGGSTEAFF. Written as DNA, the CDR3 is TGCGCCAGCAGCCCCTGGACAGGGGGGAGCACTGAAGCTTTCTTT.

The CDR3 region is CASSSKAGGEKLFF. DNA of the CDR3: TGTGCCAGCAGCTCCAAGGCGGGGGGCGAAAAACTGTTTTTT. The V and J genes are TRBV7-9 and TRBJ1-4, with D possibly being TRBD1 (6 bases). There are 14 residues in the CDR3. CDR1 and CDR2 from the germline V gene are SEHNR and FQNEAQ (reference sequence). V shed 4 bases and J shed 8 bases, with 14 bases lying between them.

The chain couples TRBV11-2 to TRBJ1-2; D is perhaps TRBD1 (6 bases). The CDR3 spans 13 residues. CDR1 is SGHAT and CDR2 is FQNNGV in the germline V gene. Trimming took 5 bases from V and 8 from J, leaving 15 bases between them. The CDR3 coding sequence is TGTGCCAGCAGCCCCCTTGGGGGCGGGGGCTACACCTTC. This codes for CASSPLGGGGYTF.

The chain carries TRBV30 and TRBJ1-4, with TRBD1 as a possible D gene (5 bases). The CDR3 spans 13 residues. Germline V gives CDR1 GTSNPN, CDR2 SVGIG (reference sequence). Trimming took 2 bases from V and 7 from J, leaving 11 bases between them. The CDR3 DNA reads as TGTGCCTGGAGTAAAGGGGTGGGTGAAAAACTGTTTTTT. Protein: CAWSKGVGEKLFF.

This clone occurred once. The chain is built from TRBV4-2 and TRBJ2-3, with D maybe TRBD2 (6 bases). Germline-derived CDR1 and CDR2 are LGHNA and YNFKEQ. Trimming shortened V by 0 bases and J by 0 bases, and 13 bases separated the two germline ends. CDR3 length: 17 residues. CDR3 sequence: CASSQDQAGISTDTQYF. The CDR3 coding sequence is TGTGCCAGCAGCCAAGATCAGGCGGGGATTAGCACAGATACGCAGTATTTT.

The V gene is TRBV19, the J gene TRBJ1-2, with D possibly being TRBD1 (5 bases). Per germline, CDR1 LNHDA and CDR2 SQIVND (reference sequence). Trimming stripped 4 bases from V and 4 bases from J, with 13 bases between. CDR3 size: 14 residues. The CDR3 nucleotides are TGTGCCAGTAGTACCTCGGTTGGGGCCTATGGCTACACCTTC. Protein: CASSTSVGAYGYTF.

V usage is TRBV6-5 and J usage is TRBJ1-6, with 7 positions matching TRBD1. The trim removed 10 bases at V and 12 bases at J, leaving 15 bases unmatched. Germline V lookup: CDR1 MNHEY, CDR2 SVGAGI. The CDR3 extends over 14 amino acids. CDR3 bases: TGTGCCACCGCCTTGACAGGGCCCTTGGGACCCCTCCACTTT. It encodes CATALTGPLGPLHF.